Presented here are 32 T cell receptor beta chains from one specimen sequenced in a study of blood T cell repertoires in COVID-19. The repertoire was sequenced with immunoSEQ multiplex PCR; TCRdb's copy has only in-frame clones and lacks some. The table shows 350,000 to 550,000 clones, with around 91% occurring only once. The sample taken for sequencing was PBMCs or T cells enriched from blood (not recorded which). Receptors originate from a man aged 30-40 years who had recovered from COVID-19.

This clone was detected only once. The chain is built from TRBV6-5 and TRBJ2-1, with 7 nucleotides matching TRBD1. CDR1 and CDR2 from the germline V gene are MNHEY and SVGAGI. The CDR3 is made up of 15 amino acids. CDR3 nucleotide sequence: TGTGCAACTCAAAGGGACAGCGTTCCCTACAATGAGCAGTTCTTC. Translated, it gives CATQRDSVPYNEQFF.

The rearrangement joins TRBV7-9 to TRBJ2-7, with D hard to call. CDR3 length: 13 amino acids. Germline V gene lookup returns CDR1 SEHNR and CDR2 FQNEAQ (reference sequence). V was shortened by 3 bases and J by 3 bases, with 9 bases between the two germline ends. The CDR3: CASSFYADYEQYF. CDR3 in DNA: TGTGCCAGCAGCTTTTATGCAGACTACGAGCAGTACTTC.

The CDR3 bases are TGTGCCAGCAGTTACGGCGACAGGAATCAGCCCCAGCATTTT. Its protein is CASSYGDRNQPQHF. The chain combines TRBV6-5 with TRBJ1-5, with a possible D match to TRBD1 (6 bases). The germline V gene has CDR1 MNHEY and CDR2 SVGAGI. Trimming stripped 2 bases from V and 4 bases from J, with 9 bases between. This CDR3 region has 14 residues.

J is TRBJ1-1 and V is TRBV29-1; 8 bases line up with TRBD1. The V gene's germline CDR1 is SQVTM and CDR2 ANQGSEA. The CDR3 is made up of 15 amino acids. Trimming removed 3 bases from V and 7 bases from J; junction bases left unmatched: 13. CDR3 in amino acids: CSVDKGTGGTHEAFF. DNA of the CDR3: TGCAGCGTTGATAAAGGAACAGGGGGTACGCATGAAGCTTTCTTT. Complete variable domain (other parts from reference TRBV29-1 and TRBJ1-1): SAVISQKPSRDICQRGTSLTIQCQVDSQVTMMFWYRQQPGQSLTLIATANQGSEATYESGFVIDKFPISRPNLTFSTLTVSNMSPEDSSIYLCSVDKGTGGTHEAFFGQGTRLTVV.

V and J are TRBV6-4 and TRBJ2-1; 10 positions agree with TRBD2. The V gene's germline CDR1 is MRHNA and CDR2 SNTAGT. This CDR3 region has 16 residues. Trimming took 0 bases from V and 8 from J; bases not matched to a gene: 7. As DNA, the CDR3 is TGTGCCAGCAGTGACTCAGCGGGAGGGGCCGCGGATGAGCAGTTCTTC. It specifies CASSDSAGGAADEQFF.

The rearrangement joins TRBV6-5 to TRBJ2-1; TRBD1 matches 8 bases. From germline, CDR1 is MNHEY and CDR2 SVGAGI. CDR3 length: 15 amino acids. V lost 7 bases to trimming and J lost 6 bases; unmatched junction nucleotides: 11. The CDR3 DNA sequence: TGTGCCAGCACGGGGAGGACAGGGATTGTCAATGAGCAGTTCTTC. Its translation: CASTGRTGIVNEQFF.

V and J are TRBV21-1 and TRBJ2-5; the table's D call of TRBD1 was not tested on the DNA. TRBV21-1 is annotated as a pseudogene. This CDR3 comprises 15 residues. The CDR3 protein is CASSSLSTGVETQYF. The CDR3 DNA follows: TGTGCCAGCAGCAGCCTGTCGACAGGGGTAGAGACCCAGTACTTC.

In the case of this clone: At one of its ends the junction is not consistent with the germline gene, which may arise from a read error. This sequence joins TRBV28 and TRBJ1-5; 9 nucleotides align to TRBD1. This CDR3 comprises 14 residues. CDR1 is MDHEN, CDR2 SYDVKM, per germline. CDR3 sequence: CASRRQGGNQRQHF. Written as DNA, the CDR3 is TGTGCCAGCAGACGACAGGGGGGCAATCAGCGCCAGCATTTT.

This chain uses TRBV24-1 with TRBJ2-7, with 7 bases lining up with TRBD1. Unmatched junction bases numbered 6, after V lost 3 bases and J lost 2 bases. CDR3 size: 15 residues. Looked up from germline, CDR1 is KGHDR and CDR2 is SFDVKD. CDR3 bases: TGTGCCACCAGTGATACCGGGACAGACCCCTACGAGCAGTACTTC. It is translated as CATSDTGTDPYEQYF.

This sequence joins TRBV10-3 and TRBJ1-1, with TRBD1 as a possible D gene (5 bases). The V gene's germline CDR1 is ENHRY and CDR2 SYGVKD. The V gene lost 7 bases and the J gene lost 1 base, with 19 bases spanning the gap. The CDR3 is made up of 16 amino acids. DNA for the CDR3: TGTGCCATCAAGCAAGAAGGGGCGAGGAGGAACACTGAAGCTTTCTTT. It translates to CAIKQEGARRNTEAFF.

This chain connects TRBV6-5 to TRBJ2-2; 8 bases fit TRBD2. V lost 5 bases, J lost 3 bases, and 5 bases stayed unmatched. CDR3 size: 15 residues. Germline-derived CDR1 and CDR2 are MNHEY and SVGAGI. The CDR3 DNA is TGTGCCAGCAGTCTCGGGGGGGCAGACACCGGGGAGCTGTTTTTT. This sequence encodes CASSLGGADTGELFF.

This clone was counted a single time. DNA for the CDR3: TGTGCCAGCAGTTCCCTCCGGACAGGGACCCTCTACGAGCAGTACTTC. Translating gives CASSSLRTGTLYEQYF. V and J are TRBV28 and TRBJ2-7, with 8 bases lining up with TRBD1. V gave up 4 bases and J gave up 3 bases; unmatched junction bases: 11. The CDR3 loop spans 16 amino acids. In germline, CDR1 is MDHEN, CDR2 SYDVKM.

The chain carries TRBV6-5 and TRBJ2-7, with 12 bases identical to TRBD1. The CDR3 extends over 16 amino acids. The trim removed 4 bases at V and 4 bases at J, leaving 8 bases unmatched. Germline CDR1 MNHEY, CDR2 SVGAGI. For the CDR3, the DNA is TGTGCCAGCAGTTCCTCCGGGACAGGGGGCGGGTACGAGCAGTACTTC. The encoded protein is CASSSSGTGGGYEQYF.

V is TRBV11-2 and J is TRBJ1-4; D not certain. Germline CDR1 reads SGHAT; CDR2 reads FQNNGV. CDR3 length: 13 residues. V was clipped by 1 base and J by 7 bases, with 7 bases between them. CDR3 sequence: CASSLVISEKLFF. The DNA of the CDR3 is TGTGCCAGCAGCTTAGTTATCTCTGAAAAACTGTTTTTT.

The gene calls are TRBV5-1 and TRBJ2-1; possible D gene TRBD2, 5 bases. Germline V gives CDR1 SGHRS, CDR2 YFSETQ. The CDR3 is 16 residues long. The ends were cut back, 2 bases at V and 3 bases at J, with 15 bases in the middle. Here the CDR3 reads CASSLSTSGNYNEQFF. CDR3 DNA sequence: TGCGCCAGCAGCTTAAGTACGAGCGGTAACTACAATGAGCAGTTCTTC.

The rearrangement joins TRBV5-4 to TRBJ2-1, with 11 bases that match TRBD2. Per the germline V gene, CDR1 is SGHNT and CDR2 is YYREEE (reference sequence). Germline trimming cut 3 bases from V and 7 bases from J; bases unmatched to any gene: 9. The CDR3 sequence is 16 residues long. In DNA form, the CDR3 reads TGTGCCAGCAGCTCCTTTAGCGGGAGGGGAGGGAATGAGCAGTTCTTC. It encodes CASSSFSGRGGNEQFF. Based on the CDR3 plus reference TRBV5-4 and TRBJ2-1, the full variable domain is ETGVTQSPTHLIKTRGQQVTLRCSSQSGHNTVSWYQQALGQGPQFIFQYYREEENGRGNFPPRFSGLQFPNYSSELNVNALELDDSALYLCASSSFSGRGGNEQFFGPGTRLTVL.

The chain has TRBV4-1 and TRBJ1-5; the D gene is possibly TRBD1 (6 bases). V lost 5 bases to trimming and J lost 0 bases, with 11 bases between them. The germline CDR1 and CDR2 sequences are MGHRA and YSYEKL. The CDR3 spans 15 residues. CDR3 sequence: CASSEGGLSNQPQHF. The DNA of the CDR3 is TGCGCCAGCAGCGAGGGGGGGCTTAGCAATCAGCCCCAGCATTTT.

The CDR3 region is CASSPRYGPQNLREQYF. The CDR3 nucleotides read TGTGCCAGCAGCCCCCGATATGGGCCCCAAAACTTGCGAGAGCAGTACTTC. The chain combines TRBV14 with TRBJ2-7; no firm D call. CDR1 SGHDN and CDR2 FVKESK come from the germline V gene. This CDR3 has 17 amino acids. The V and J ends lost 4 bases and 7 bases respectively, with 26 bases between them.

The CDR3 here is CASSPEGGFYNEQFF. The DNA for the CDR3 is TGTGCCAGCAGCCCAGAAGGGGGCTTTTACAATGAGCAGTTCTTC. The rearrangement uses TRBV9 and TRBJ2-1; TRBD1 matches at 7 bases. CDR1 is SGDLS, CDR2 YYNGEE, per germline. The CDR3 is made up of 15 amino acids. The ends lost 4 bases at V and 4 bases at J; junction bases unmatched: 8.

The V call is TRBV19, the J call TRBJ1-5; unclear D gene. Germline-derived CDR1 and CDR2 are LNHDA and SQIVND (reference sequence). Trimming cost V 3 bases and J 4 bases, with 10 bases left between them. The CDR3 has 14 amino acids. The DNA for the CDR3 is TGTGCCAGTAGTATTAAGAGGGTGAATCAGCCCCAGCATTTT. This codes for CASSIKRVNQPQHF.

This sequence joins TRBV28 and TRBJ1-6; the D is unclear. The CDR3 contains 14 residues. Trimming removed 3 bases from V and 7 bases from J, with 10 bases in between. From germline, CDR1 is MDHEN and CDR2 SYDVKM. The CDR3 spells CASSFRSLNSPLHF. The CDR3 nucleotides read TGTGCCAGCAGTTTTCGGAGCCTGAATTCACCCCTCCACTTT.

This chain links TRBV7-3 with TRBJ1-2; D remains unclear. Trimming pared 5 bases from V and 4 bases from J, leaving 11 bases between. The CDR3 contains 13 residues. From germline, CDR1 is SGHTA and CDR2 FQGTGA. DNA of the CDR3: TGTGCCAGCAGCCCCGGGGAGGCCTATGGCTACACCTTC. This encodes CASSPGEAYGYTF.

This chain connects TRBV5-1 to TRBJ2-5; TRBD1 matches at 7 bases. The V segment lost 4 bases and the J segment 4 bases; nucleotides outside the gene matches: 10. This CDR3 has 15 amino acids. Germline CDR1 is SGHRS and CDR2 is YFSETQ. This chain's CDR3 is CASSPGQAIGETQYF. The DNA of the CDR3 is TGCGCCAGCAGCCCCGGACAGGCAATAGGAGAGACCCAGTACTTC. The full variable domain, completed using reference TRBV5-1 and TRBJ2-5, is KAGVTQTPRYLIKTRGQQVTLSCSPISGHRSVSWYQQTPGQGLQFLFEYFSETQRNKGNFPGRFSGRQFSNSRSEMNVSTLELGDSALYLCASSPGQAIGETQYFGPGTRLLVL.

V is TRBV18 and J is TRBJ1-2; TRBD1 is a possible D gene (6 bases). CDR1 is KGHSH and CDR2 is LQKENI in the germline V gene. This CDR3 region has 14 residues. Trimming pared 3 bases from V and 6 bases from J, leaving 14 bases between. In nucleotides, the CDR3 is TGTGCCAGCTCACCCAGACAGGTCCTCGATGGCTACACCTTC. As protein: CASSPRQVLDGYTF.

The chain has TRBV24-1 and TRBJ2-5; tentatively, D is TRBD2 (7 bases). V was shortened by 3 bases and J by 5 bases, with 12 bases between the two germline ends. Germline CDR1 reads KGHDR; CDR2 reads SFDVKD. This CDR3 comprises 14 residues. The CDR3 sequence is CATSDPGGLETQYF. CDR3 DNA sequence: TGTGCCACCAGTGATCCCGGGGGGCTTGAGACCCAGTACTTC.

The CDR3 sequence is CASSQDLGGSYEQYF. CDR3 nucleotides: TGTGCCAGCAGCCAAGATTTAGGGGGTTCCTACGAGCAGTACTTC. The chain links TRBV4-2 to TRBJ2-7; D perhaps matches TRBD1 (6 bases). V was trimmed by 0 bases and J by 1 base, leaving 10 bases between them. CDR1 and CDR2 from the germline V gene are LGHNA and YNFKEQ. The length of the CDR3 is 15 residues.

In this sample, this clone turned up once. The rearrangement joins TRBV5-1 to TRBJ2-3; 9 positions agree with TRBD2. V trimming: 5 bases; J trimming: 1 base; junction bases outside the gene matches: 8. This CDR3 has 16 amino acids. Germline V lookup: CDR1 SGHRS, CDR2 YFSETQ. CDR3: CASSWFSSGGTDTQYF. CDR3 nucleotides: TGCGCCAGCAGTTGGTTCTCTAGCGGGGGCACAGATACGCAGTATTTT.

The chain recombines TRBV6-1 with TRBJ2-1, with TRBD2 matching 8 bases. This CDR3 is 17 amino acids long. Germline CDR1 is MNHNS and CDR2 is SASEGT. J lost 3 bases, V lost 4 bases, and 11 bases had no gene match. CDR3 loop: CASSVGFPAGDYNEQFF. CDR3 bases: TGTGCCAGCAGTGTCGGGTTCCCAGCGGGAGACTACAATGAGCAGTTCTTC.

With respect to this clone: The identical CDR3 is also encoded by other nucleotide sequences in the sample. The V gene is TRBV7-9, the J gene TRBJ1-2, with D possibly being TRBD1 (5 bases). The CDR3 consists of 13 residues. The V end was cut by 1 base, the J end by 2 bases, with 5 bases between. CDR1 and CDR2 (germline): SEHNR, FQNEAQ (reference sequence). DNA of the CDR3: TGTGCCAGCAGCTTAGGACAGAACTATGGCTACACCTTC. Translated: CASSLGQNYGYTF.

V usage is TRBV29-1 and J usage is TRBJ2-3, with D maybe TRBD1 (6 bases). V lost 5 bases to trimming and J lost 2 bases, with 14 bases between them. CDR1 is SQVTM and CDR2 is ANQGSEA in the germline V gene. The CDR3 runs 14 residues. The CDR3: CSVNRDGVTDTQYF. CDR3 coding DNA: TGCAGCGTTAACAGGGACGGGGTCACAGATACGCAGTATTTT.

This chain's CDR3 is CASSVPGTRREEKLFF. The CDR3 bases are TGTGCCAGCAGCGTCCCCGGGACACGACGGGAAGAAAAACTGTTTTTT. The chain links TRBV11-2 to TRBJ1-4, with a weak D call TRBD1 (6 bases). Germline V gene sequence: CDR1 SGHAT, CDR2 FQNNGV. Trimming left V 5 bases short and J 8 bases short, with 21 bases between. The CDR3 contains 16 residues. The complete variable domain, with remaining parts taken from reference TRBV11-2 and TRBJ1-4, reads EAGVAQSPRYKIIEKRQSVAFWCNPISGHATLYWYQQILGQGPKLLIQFQNNGVVDDSQLPKDRFSAERLKGVDSTLKIQPAKLEDSAVYLCASSVPGTRREEKLFFGSGTQLSVL.

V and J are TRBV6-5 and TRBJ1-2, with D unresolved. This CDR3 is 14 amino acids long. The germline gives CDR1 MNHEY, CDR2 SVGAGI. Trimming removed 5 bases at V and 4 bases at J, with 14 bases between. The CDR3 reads CASSPRSRSYGYTF. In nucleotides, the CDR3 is TGTGCCAGCAGTCCCCGATCCCGGAGCTATGGCTACACCTTC.